These 30 T cell receptor beta chains were all obtained from the same sample, sequenced in a study of blood T cell repertoires in COVID-19. TCRdb's copy holds only in-frame clones and misses some; the assay was immunoSEQ multiplex PCR. Of roughly 280,000 clones detected, 86% appear once; the ten largest clones hold nearly 2%. The sample consisted of peripheral blood. All receptors come from a man aged 25 to 45 with active or convalescent COVID-19.

The genes are TRBV5-6 and TRBJ1-1; 9 nucleotides match TRBD1. Germline loops: CDR1 SGHDT, CDR2 YYEEEE. Trimming took 4 bases from V and 5 from J; bases not matched to a gene: 12. This CDR3 has 16 residues. The CDR3 DNA follows: TGTGCCAGCAGCCGCCGTCTTAGGACAGGGGATACTGAAGCTTTCTTT. It specifies CASSRRLRTGDTEAFF.

The chain combines TRBV5-6 with TRBJ1-2, with a weak D call TRBD1 (6 bases). Trimming left V 3 bases short and J 3 bases short, with 9 bases between. The CDR3 spans 13 residues. The germline V gene encodes CDR1 SGHDT and CDR2 YYEEEE. The CDR3 spells CASSSRQDYGYTF. CDR3 nucleotides: TGTGCCAGCAGCTCACGACAGGACTATGGCTACACCTTC.

The genes are TRBV2 and TRBJ2-7; D perhaps matches TRBD1 (5 bases). The CDR3 runs to 14 residues. Germline CDR1 is SNHLY and CDR2 is FYNNEI. The V gene lost 2 bases and the J gene lost 7 bases, with 15 bases spanning the gap. CDR3 nucleotide sequence: TGTGCCAGCAGTGAATGGTCCCAGGGAAGGGAGCAGTACTTC. Translation: CASSEWSQGREQYF.

Remarks on this clone: This could be a read error, since a much larger clone is one nucleotide away. The genes are TRBV7-2 and TRBJ1-1; D unresolved. From germline, CDR1 is SGHTA and CDR2 FQGNSA. The V end was cut by 1 base, the J end by 1 base, with 4 bases between. This CDR3 is 13 amino acids long. CDR3 amino acids: CASSLGENTEAFF. The DNA for the CDR3 is TGTGCCAGCAGCTTAGGAGAGAACACTGAAGCTTTCTTT.

This chain connects TRBV5-1 to TRBJ2-1; 10 bases align to TRBD2. Germline V CDR1 and CDR2: SGHRS, YFSETQ. The CDR3 totals 14 residues. Trimming removed 5 bases from V and 9 bases from J; junction bases left unmatched: 8. This CDR3 is CASRLLAGWGEQFF. Here the CDR3 DNA reads TGCGCCAGCAGGTTACTAGCGGGGTGGGGTGAGCAGTTCTTC.

The chain recombines TRBV11-2 with TRBJ2-5; D call uncertain. This CDR3 contains 13 residues. The ends were cut back, 6 bases at V and 2 bases at J, with 10 bases in the middle. The germline gives CDR1 SGHAT, CDR2 FQNNGV. The CDR3 spells CASRGPAQETQYF. CDR3 nucleotide sequence: TGTGCCAGCAGGGGCCCGGCGCAAGAGACCCAGTACTTC.

This clone has just a few counts. The rearrangement links TRBV6-2 or TRBV6-3 to TRBJ2-5; TRBD2 matches at 9 bases. This CDR3 contains 16 residues. Germline V gene sequence: CDR1 MNHEY, CDR2 SVGEGT. V lost 4 bases, J lost 5 bases, and 11 bases stayed unmatched. As DNA, the CDR3 is TGTGCCAGCAGTTCTCCGGCGGGGGGGCCGGGGGAGACCCAGTACTTC. Translating it yields CASSSPAGGPGETQYF.

The chain uses TRBV4-1 and TRBJ2-2, with unresolved D. Germline assignment: CDR1 MGHRA and CDR2 YSYEKL. With 4 bases removed from V and 0 bases from J, the gap between germline ends came to 12 bases. The CDR3 is 16 amino acids. The CDR3 nucleotides are TGCGCCAGCAGCCTCGTAAATACGGCGAACACCGGGGAGCTGTTTTTT. Translation gives CASSLVNTANTGELFF.

This clone has only a few counts. The chain is built from TRBV11-2 and TRBJ2-5, with D hard to call. V was pared by 7 bases and J by 5 bases, with 14 bases between. Germline-derived CDR1 and CDR2 are SGHAT and FQNNGV. The CDR3 covers 13 residues. For the CDR3, the DNA is TGTGCCAGCATCTCTACCCATTACGAGACCCAGTACTTC. This codes for CASISTHYETQYF. Together with reference TRBV11-2 and TRBJ2-5, the CDR3 gives the full variable domain: EAGVAQSPRYKIIEKRQSVAFWCNPISGHATLYWYQQILGQGPKLLIQFQNNGVVDDSQLPKDRFSAERLKGVDSTLKIQPAKLEDSAVYLCASISTHYETQYFGPGTRLLVL.

The gene calls are TRBV5-8 and TRBJ1-1, with unresolved D. Germline V gene data show CDR1 as SGHTS and CDR2 as YDEGEE. The CDR3 has 14 amino acids. Trimming left V 4 bases short and J 6 bases short, with 16 bases between. The CDR3: CASSLYSSLSEAFF. The CDR3 DNA is TGTGCCAGCAGCCTTTATTCCTCTCTTTCTGAAGCTTTCTTT.

The V call is TRBV6-1, the J call TRBJ1-1; maybe TRBD1 (5 bases). Germline loops: CDR1 MNHNS, CDR2 SASEGT. The CDR3 covers 15 residues. V was pared by 1 base and J by 4 bases, with 13 bases between. The CDR3 spells CASSEGWGDFTEAFF. CDR3 in DNA: TGTGCCAGCAGTGAAGGGTGGGGGGACTTCACTGAAGCTTTCTTT.

V is TRBV19 and J is TRBJ1-4; tentatively, D is TRBD1 (6 bases). This CDR3 contains 14 residues. V gave up 5 bases and J gave up 11 bases, with 18 bases separating them. CDR1 is LNHDA and CDR2 is SQIVND in the germline V gene (reference sequence). The CDR3 here is CASSVQTGTPKLFF. CDR3 in DNA: TGTGCCAGTAGTGTCCAAACCGGGACACCGAAACTGTTTTTT.

DNA for the CDR3: TGTGCCAGCAGCTACCGGGGTCTCTCTAGAGACACTGAAGCTTTCTTT. This codes for CASSYRGLSRDTEAFF. The chain couples TRBV11-2 to TRBJ1-1; D is unresolved. Between the trimmed V and J ends, which lost 4 bases and 3 bases, there was a span of 18 bases. Germline V gene lookup returns CDR1 SGHAT and CDR2 FQNNGV. The CDR3 runs to 16 residues.

The rearrangement links TRBV27 to TRBJ2-1; TRBD2 might be the D (5 bases). The CDR3 extends over 13 amino acids. Looked up from germline, CDR1 is MNHEY and CDR2 is SMNVEV (reference sequence). V lost 0 bases, J lost 6 bases, and 6 bases lay in between. In nucleotides, the CDR3 is TGTGCCAGCAGTTTATCCGGGGTCAATGAGCAGTTCTTC. This translates into CASSLSGVNEQFF.

The J gene is TRBJ2-3, the V gene TRBV5-4; a possible D gene is TRBD1 (6 bases). CDR3 length: 15 residues. Trimming took 0 bases from V and 5 from J, leaving 13 bases between them. Per the germline V gene, CDR1 is SGHNT and CDR2 is YYREEE (reference sequence). CDR3 sequence reads: CASSLVGTSQDTQYF. The CDR3 DNA reads as TGTGCCAGCAGCTTGGTCGGGACATCACAAGATACGCAGTATTTT.

Only a few counts were recorded for this clone. For the CDR3, the DNA is TGTGCCAGCAGCGGCAGGGTGAACTCTGGAAACACCATATATTTT. This sequence encodes CASSGRVNSGNTIYF. The chain combines TRBV9 with TRBJ1-3; a possible D gene is TRBD1 (5 bases). Germline-derived CDR1 and CDR2 are SGDLS and YYNGEE. The CDR3 runs 15 residues. Deletions cut 3 bases from V and 0 bases from J, with 10 bases between.

The chain carries TRBV5-1 and TRBJ1-2, with 9 bases matching TRBD1. Unmatched junction bases numbered 8, after V lost 4 bases and J lost 4 bases. Germline-derived CDR1 and CDR2 are SGHRS and YFSETQ. This CDR3 comprises 15 residues. CDR3 amino acids: CASSGGQGRGYGYTF. The CDR3 DNA reads as TGCGCCAGCAGCGGGGGACAGGGTCGTGGCTATGGCTACACCTTC.

This clone has just one count. The V and J genes are TRBV29-1 and TRBJ1-3; tentative D call: TRBD1 (5 bases). There are 14 residues in the CDR3. V was cut by 6 bases and J by 0 bases, with 12 bases left in between. The germline V gene encodes CDR1 SQVTM and CDR2 ANQGSEA. As DNA, the CDR3 is TGCAGCGTGGCCACAGGTTTCTCTGGAAACACCATATATTTT. Translating gives CSVATGFSGNTIYF. Based on the CDR3 plus reference TRBV29-1 and TRBJ1-3, the full variable domain is SAVISQKPSRDICQRGTSLTIQCQVDSQVTMMFWYRQQPGQSLTLIATANQGSEATYESGFVIDKFPISRPNLTFSTLTVSNMSPEDSSIYLCSVATGFSGNTIYFGEGSWLTVV.

This clone was observed a single time. The V and J genes are TRBV19 and TRBJ1-5, with unresolved D. The CDR3 contains 13 residues. The V end was cut by 1 base, the J end by 3 bases, with 4 bases between. Germline lookup yields CDR1 LNHDA and CDR2 SQIVND (reference sequence). The CDR3 region has the DNA TGTGCCAGTAGTATAGGGGCCAATCAGCCCCAGCATTTT. Its protein is CASSIGANQPQHF.

This clone was detected once. CDR3 in amino acids: CASSFAPGSSNTEAFF. The CDR3 DNA follows: TGTGCCAGCAGCTTCGCTCCAGGCTCCTCGAACACTGAAGCTTTCTTT. The chain has TRBV13 and TRBJ1-1; D ambiguous. Germline V gene sequence: CDR1 PRHDT, CDR2 FYEKMQ (reference sequence). Trimming cost V 3 bases and J 1 base, with 15 bases left between them. The CDR3 contains 16 residues.

This clone is a singleton in its sample. The rearrangement joins TRBV11-2 to TRBJ1-4; D is undetermined. V was trimmed by 5 bases and J by 6 bases, leaving 10 bases between them. The CDR3 runs 13 residues. Germline V CDR1 and CDR2: SGHAT, FQNNGV. This chain's CDR3 is CASSQRRDEKLFF. The CDR3 coding sequence is TGTGCCAGCAGCCAGAGGAGGGATGAAAAACTGTTTTTT.

The chain carries TRBV4-3 and TRBJ1-5; D may be TRBD1 (6 bases). Germline V gives CDR1 LGHNA, CDR2 YSLEER. The CDR3 length is 16 residues. Trimming left V 0 bases short and J 7 bases short, with 16 bases between. The CDR3 DNA is TGCGCCAGCAGCCAAGATTATTCGGGGGGCGGACAGCCCCAGCATTTT. Translated: CASSQDYSGGGQPQHF.

The rearrangement joins TRBV9 to TRBJ1-3; D is uncertain. V lost 3 bases to trimming and J lost 0 bases, with 10 bases between them. The CDR3 is made up of 15 amino acids. The germline V gene encodes CDR1 SGDLS and CDR2 YYNGEE. In DNA form, the CDR3 reads TGTGCCAGCAGCGGGGCCGTTTTCTCTGGAAACACCATATATTTT. Translated, it gives CASSGAVFSGNTIYF.

V and J are TRBV5-4 and TRBJ1-1, with TRBD1 matching 9 bases. The CDR3 sequence is 13 residues long. V dropped 5 bases and J dropped 6; count of bases not matched to a gene: 5. Germline V lookup: CDR1 SGHNT, CDR2 YYREEE (reference sequence). The CDR3 loop reads CASSRDRVPEAFF. CDR3 nucleotides: TGTGCCAGCAGTCGGGACAGGGTGCCTGAAGCTTTCTTT.

The chain employs TRBV6-5 and TRBJ2-7, with TRBD2 matching over 10 bases. The CDR3 has 14 amino acids. Germline loops: CDR1 MNHEY, CDR2 SVGAGI. Unmatched junction bases numbered 2, after V lost 4 bases and J lost 2 bases. The CDR3 DNA reads as TGTGCCAGCAGTTCTAGCGGGGGAACCTACGAGCAGTACTTC. This gives the protein CASSSSGGTYEQYF.

This chain connects TRBV6-5 to TRBJ1-4, with TRBD1 as a possible D gene (5 bases). This CDR3 is 14 amino acids long. V lost 6 bases and J 3 bases, leaving 11 bases between the germline ends. CDR1 and CDR2 from the germline V gene are MNHEY and SVGAGI. The CDR3 nucleotides are TGTGCCAGCAGCTCTGGACACTCTAATGAAAAACTGTTTTTT. Amino acids: CASSSGHSNEKLFF.

The chain is built from TRBV5-5 and TRBJ2-1, with 10 bases aligning to TRBD2. CDR3 size: 15 residues. Germline V gene sequence: CDR1 SGHKS, CDR2 YYEKEE (reference sequence). Trimming cost V 2 bases and J 6 bases; bases outside gene matches: 5. CDR3 protein: CASSLAGGHSNEQFF. CDR3 nucleotides: TGTGCCAGCAGCTTAGCGGGGGGGCATAGCAATGAGCAGTTCTTC.

The rearrangement joins TRBV19 to TRBJ1-1, with 8 bases aligning to TRBD1. J gave up 6 bases and V 9 bases, and 3 bases lay outside the gene matches. Germline CDR1 is LNHDA and CDR2 is SQIVND (reference sequence). The length of the CDR3 is 11 residues. CDR3 sequence: CASRTGPEAFF. The CDR3 DNA reads TGTGCCAGCAGGACAGGGCCTGAAGCTTTCTTT.

This chain uses TRBV11-2 with TRBJ2-7, with TRBD1 identical over 11 bases. This CDR3 spans 14 amino acids. The germline V gene encodes CDR1 SGHAT and CDR2 FQNNGV. Losses at the gene ends were 5 bases for V and 5 bases for J; bases not matched to a gene: 5. The CDR3 reads CASSPRTGGHEQYF. DNA of the CDR3: TGTGCCAGCAGCCCACGGACAGGGGGCCACGAGCAGTACTTC. Full variable domain (rest looked up from reference TRBV11-2 and TRBJ2-7): EAGVAQSPRYKIIEKRQSVAFWCNPISGHATLYWYQQILGQGPKLLIQFQNNGVVDDSQLPKDRFSAERLKGVDSTLKIQPAKLEDSAVYLCASSPRTGGHEQYFGPGTRLTVT.

The gene calls are TRBV11-2 and TRBJ2-1; 12 bases map to TRBD2. Germline lookup yields CDR1 SGHAT and CDR2 FQNNGV. The CDR3 consists of 19 residues. The V segment lost 0 bases and the J segment 1 base; nucleotides outside the gene matches: 7. CDR3: CASSLDVGLAGLSYNEQFF. The CDR3 nucleotides are TGTGCCAGCAGCTTAGACGTAGGACTAGCGGGGTTATCCTACAATGAGCAGTTCTTC.